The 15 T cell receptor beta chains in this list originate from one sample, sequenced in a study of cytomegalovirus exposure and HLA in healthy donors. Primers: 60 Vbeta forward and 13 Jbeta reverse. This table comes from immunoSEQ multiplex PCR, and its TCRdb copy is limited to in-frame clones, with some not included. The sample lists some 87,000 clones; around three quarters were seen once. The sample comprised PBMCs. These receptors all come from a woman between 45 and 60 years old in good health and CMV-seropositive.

The chain's CDR3 is CASRQEGLDGYEQYF. The CDR3 DNA reads as TGTGCCAGCAGGCAGGAGGGGTTGGACGGCTACGAGCAGTACTTC. The rearrangement links TRBV28 to TRBJ2-7; weak D call: TRBD2 (6 bases). This CDR3 is built from 15 residues. The V end was cut by 6 bases, the J end by 3 bases, with 18 bases between. Germline CDR1 reads MDHEN; CDR2 reads SYDVKM.

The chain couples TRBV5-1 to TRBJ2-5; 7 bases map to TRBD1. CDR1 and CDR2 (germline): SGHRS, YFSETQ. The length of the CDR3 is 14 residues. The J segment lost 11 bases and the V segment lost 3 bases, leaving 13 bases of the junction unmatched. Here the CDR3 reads CASSSSGTAVDQYF. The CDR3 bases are TGCGCCAGCAGCTCCTCCGGGACAGCGGTCGATCAGTACTTC. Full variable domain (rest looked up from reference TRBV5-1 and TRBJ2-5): KAGVTQTPRYLIKTRGQQVTLSCSPISGHRSVSWYQQTPGQGLQFLFEYFSETQRNKGNFPGRFSGRQFSNSRSEMNVSTLELGDSALYLCASSSSGTAVDQYFGPGTRLLVL.

CDR3 region: CASILGQGDYGYTF. The CDR3 coding sequence is TGTGCCAGCATACTCGGACAGGGGGACTATGGCTACACCTTC. This chain uses TRBV2 with TRBJ1-2; 10 bases are shared with TRBD1. Germline loops: CDR1 SNHLY, CDR2 FYNNEI. The CDR3 covers 14 residues. After removal of 7 bases from V and 3 bases from J, the junction contained 5 bases not matched to a gene.

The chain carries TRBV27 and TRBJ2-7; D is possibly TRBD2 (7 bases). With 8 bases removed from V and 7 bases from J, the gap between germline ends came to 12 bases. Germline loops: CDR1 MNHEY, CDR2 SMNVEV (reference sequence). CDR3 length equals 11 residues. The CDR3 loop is CASSRGGEQYF. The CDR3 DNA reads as TGTGCCAGCTCAAGGGGGGGGGAGCAGTACTTC.

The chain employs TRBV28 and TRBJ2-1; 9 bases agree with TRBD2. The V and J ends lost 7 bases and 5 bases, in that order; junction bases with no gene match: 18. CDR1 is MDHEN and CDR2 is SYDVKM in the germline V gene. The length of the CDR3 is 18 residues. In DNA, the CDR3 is TGTGCCAGCAAGGTCAGGTCGCTAGCGGGGCGATTCGACAATGAGCAGTTCTTC. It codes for CASKVRSLAGRFDNEQFF.

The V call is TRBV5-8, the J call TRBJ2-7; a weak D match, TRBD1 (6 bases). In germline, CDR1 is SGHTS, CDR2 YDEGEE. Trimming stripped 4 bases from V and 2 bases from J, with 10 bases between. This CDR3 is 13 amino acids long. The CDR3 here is CASSRTATYEQYF. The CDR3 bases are TGTGCCAGCAGCCGGACAGCCACCTACGAGCAGTACTTC. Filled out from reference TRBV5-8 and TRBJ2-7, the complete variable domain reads EAGVTQSPTHLIKTRGQQATLRCSPISGHTSVYWYQQALGLGLQFLLWYDEGEERNRGNFPPRFSGRQFPNYSSELNVNALELEDSALYLCASSRTATYEQYFGPGTRLTVT.

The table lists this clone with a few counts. CDR3 region: CASSRGQVTYEQYF. The CDR3 nucleotides are TGCGCCAGCAGCCGGGGACAGGTGACCTACGAGCAGTACTTC. The chain recombines TRBV5-1 with TRBJ2-7, with 8 bases identical to TRBD1. The CDR3 runs 14 residues. V was clipped by 4 bases and J by 2 bases; unmatched bases: 5. Per the germline V gene, CDR1 is SGHRS and CDR2 is YFSETQ.

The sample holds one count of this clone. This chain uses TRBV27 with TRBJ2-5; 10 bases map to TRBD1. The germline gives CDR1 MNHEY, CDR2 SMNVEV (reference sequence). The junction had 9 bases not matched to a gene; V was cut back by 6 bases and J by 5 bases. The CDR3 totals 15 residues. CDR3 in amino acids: CASRGTGVFEETQYF. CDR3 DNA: TGTGCCAGCAGGGGGACAGGGGTCTTCGAGGAGACCCAGTACTTC.

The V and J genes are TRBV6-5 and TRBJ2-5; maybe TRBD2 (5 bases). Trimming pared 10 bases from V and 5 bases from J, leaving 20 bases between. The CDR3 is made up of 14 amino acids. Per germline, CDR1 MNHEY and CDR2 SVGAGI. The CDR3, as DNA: TGTGCCACCCAGACGGACGGCGGGTTGGAGACCCAGTACTTC. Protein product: CATQTDGGLETQYF.

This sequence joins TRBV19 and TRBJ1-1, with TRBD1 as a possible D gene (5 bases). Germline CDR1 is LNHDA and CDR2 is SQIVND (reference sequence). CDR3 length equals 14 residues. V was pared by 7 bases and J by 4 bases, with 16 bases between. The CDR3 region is CASKPQVTVTEAFF. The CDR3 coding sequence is TGTGCCAGTAAACCACAGGTGACGGTCACTGAAGCTTTCTTT.

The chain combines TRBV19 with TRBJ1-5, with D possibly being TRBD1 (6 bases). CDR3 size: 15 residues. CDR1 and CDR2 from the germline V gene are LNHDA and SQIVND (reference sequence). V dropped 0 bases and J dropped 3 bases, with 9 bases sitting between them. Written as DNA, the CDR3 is TGTGCCAGTAGTATAGAGGACAGCTCCAATCAGCCCCAGCATTTT. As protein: CASSIEDSSNQPQHF.

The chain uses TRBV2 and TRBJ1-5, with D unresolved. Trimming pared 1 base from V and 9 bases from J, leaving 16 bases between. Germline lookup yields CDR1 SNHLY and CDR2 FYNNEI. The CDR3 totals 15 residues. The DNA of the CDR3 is TGTGCCAGCAGTGAAGGGTTTGGTCTCCTAGGGCCCCAGCATTTT. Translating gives CASSEGFGLLGPQHF.

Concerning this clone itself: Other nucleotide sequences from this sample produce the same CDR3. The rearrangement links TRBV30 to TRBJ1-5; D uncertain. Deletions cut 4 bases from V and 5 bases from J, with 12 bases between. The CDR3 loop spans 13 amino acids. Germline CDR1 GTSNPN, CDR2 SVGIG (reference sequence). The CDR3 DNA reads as TGTGCCTGGAATGATCGGGGTGATCAGCCCCAGCATTTT. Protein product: CAWNDRGDQPQHF.

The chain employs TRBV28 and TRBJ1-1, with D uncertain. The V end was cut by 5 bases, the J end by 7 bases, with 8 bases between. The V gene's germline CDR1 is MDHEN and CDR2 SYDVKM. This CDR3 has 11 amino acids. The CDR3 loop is CASSTQVEAFF. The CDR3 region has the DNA TGTGCCAGCAGTACCCAGGTTGAAGCTTTCTTT.

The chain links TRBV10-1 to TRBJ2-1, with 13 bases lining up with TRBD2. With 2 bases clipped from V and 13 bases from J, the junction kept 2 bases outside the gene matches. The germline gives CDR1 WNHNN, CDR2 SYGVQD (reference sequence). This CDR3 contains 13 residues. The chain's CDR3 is CASSERTSGSQFF. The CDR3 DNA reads TGCGCCAGCAGTGAGAGGACTAGCGGGAGTCAGTTCTTC.